The present T cell receptor beta chain was sequenced within a study of vaccination and CD4 T cells after COVID-19. Points from the study as a whole: Post-vaccination, and not before, a median roughly 86% of reactive clones appeared in convalescent patients.

At the Johns Hopkins FTIC core, DNA taken from cultured CD4+ T cells was sequenced by way of the Oncomine TCR Beta short-read assay. Scientists extracted genomic DNA from CD4+ T cells grown in culture. TCRdb itself ran the PCR reads through MiXCR, one entry per CDR3 protein. This table holds about 5,000 distinct CDR3 sequences, 50% to 70% found once. Trimming pared 7 bases from V and 6 bases from J, leaving 10 bases between. CDR1 is MNHNS, CDR2 SASEGT, per germline. This CDR3 is 13 amino acids long. Worth noting for this clonotype: The target antigen is unknown.

Treatment given: approximately 9-day PBMC culture with coronavirus spike peptide pools or control peptides (ViraFEST assay). Positivity by PCR occurred from March to December 2020, a period that predated US Alpha, Beta and Delta variants. The rearrangement uses TRBV6-1 and TRBJ1-6; D is uncertain. The TCR originated in a human donor who had recovered from COVID-19. The sample taken for sequencing was CD4+ T cells from blood, cultured in vitro. CDR3 bases: TGTGCCAGCACCCAGCGGAGTAATTCACCCCTCCACTTT. Encoded protein: CASTQRSNSPLHF.